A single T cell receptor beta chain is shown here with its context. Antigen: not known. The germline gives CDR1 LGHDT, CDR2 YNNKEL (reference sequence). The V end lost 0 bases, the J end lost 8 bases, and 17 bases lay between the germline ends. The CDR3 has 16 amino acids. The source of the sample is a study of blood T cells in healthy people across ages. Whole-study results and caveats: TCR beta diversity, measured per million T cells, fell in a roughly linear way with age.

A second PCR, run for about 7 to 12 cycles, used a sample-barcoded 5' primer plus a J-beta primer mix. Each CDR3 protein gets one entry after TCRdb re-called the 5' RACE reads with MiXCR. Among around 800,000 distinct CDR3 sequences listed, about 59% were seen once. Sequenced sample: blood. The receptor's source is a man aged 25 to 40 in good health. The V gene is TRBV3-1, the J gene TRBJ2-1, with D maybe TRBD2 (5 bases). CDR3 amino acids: CASSQERRRYRDEQFF. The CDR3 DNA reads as TGTGCCAGCAGCCAAGAGAGGCGGAGGTATCGGGATGAGCAGTTCTTC.